One and the same sample provided the 25 T cell receptor beta chains below, sequenced in a study of T cells in Graves' hyperthyroidism and ophthalmopathy. RNA transcripts gave rise to amplified TCR beta CDR3 regions. When the TCR CDR3 underwent first-round RT-PCR, the HTBI primer set was used. TCRdb itself ran the multiplex PCR reads through MiXCR, one entry per CDR3 protein. In the table there are hundreds of thousands of distinct CDR3 sequences, 11% to 15% of which are singletons. The specimen sequenced was blood. These receptors all come from a woman aged 25-40 years with Graves' hyperthyroidism.

At least ten counts were recorded for this clonotype. The chain is built from TRBV2 and TRBJ2-1; 7 nucleotides align to TRBD2. The CDR3 extends over 11 amino acids. Per the germline V gene, CDR1 is SNHLY and CDR2 is FYNNEI. Losses at the gene ends were 6 bases for V and 8 bases for J; bases not matched to a gene: 1. This chain's CDR3 is CASRREYEQFF. The DNA of the CDR3 is TGTGCCAGCAGGCGGGAGTATGAGCAGTTCTTC.

The rearrangement uses TRBV3-1 and TRBJ2-5; D gene unclear. Germline V gives CDR1 LGHDT, CDR2 YNNKEL (reference sequence). V lost 1 base to trimming and J lost 1 base, with 22 bases between them. The CDR3 is 19 amino acids. CDR3 nucleotides: TGTGCCAGCAGCCAAGTGTCGAAGCCTCCGGCCCGACGCCAAGAGACCCAGTACTTC. Protein product: CASSQVSKPPARRQETQYF.

This clonotype was seen many times. The chain links TRBV11-2 to TRBJ2-3; no definite D call. From germline, CDR1 is SGHAT and CDR2 FQNNGV. Between the trimmed V and J ends, which lost 4 bases and 6 bases, there was a span of 8 bases. CDR3 length: 12 amino acids. The CDR3 DNA is TGTGCCAGCAGCTCCAATCGGGATACGCAGTATTTT. As protein: CASSSNRDTQYF.

Notes on this clonotype: A much larger clone is a single base away; this may be a read error. Here the CDR3 DNA reads TGTGCCAGCAGACCTAGCGGGGCCGCCTACGAGCAGTACTTC. This translates into CASRPSGAAYEQYF. The chain couples TRBV7-8 to TRBJ2-7, with 9 bases aligning to TRBD2. There are 14 residues in the CDR3. Looked up from germline, CDR1 is SGHVS and CDR2 is FQNEAQ. V shed 6 bases, J shed 2 bases, and the junction held 5 bases outside the gene matches.

The chain links TRBV5-6 to TRBJ1-4; 7 bases agree with TRBD1. Germline V gene lookup returns CDR1 SGHDT and CDR2 YYEEEE. The CDR3 contains 15 residues. V gave up 5 bases and J gave up 2 bases; unmatched junction bases: 6. The CDR3 bases are TGTGCCAGCAGTTCCACAGGGGTTACTAATGAAAAACTGTTTTTT. Amino acids: CASSSTGVTNEKLFF.

This clonotype was observed a handful of times. The chain couples TRBV7-2 to TRBJ2-3; D is perhaps TRBD1 (7 bases). The CDR3 consists of 14 residues. Germline CDR1 is SGHTA and CDR2 is FQGNSA. V was clipped by 3 bases and J by 6 bases, with 13 bases between them. This CDR3 is CASSLEGALDTQYF. DNA for the CDR3: TGTGCCAGCAGCTTGGAGGGGGCGCTGGATACGCAGTATTTT. Combining the CDR3 with reference TRBV7-2 and TRBJ2-3 gives the whole variable domain GAGVSQSPSNKVTEKGKDVELRCDPISGHTALYWYRQSLGQGLEFLIYFQGNSAPDKSGLPSDRFSAERTGGSVSTLTIQRTQQEDSAVYLCASSLEGALDTQYFGPGTRLTVL.

This clonotype was observed a few times. The chain links TRBV20-1 to TRBJ1-6, with a possible D match to TRBD1 (6 bases). This CDR3 spans 14 amino acids. Between the trimmed V and J ends, which lost 6 bases and 4 bases, there was a span of 13 bases. Germline V gene lookup returns CDR1 DFQATT and CDR2 SNEGSKA (reference sequence). CDR3 sequence: CSAPDRTYNSPLHF. DNA for the CDR3: TGCAGTGCCCCCGACAGGACTTATAATTCACCCCTCCACTTT.

This clonotype has a count of ten or more. The rearrangement links TRBV29-1 to TRBJ2-1; 9 bases agree with TRBD2. The CDR3 is 14 residues long. Germline trimming cut 6 bases from V and 3 bases from J; bases unmatched to any gene: 6. In germline, CDR1 is SQVTM, CDR2 ANQGSEA. In DNA, the CDR3 is TGCAGCGTGGTGGGACTAGCAGACTACAATGAGCAGTTCTTC. This translates into CSVVGLADYNEQFF.

V usage is TRBV4-3 and J usage is TRBJ2-1; 13 bases fit TRBD2. J was trimmed by 8 bases and V by 3 bases; bases with no gene match: 4. Germline CDR1 and CDR2: LGHNA and YSLEER. The CDR3 totals 15 residues. CDR3 in amino acids: CASSHTSGRAHEQFF. CDR3 nucleotides: TGCGCCAGCAGCCACACTAGCGGGAGGGCCCATGAGCAGTTCTTC.

This clonotype showed up many times. The rearrangement links TRBV28 to TRBJ1-6; 12 nucleotides align to TRBD1. This CDR3 spans 13 amino acids. Trimming removed 10 bases from V and 10 bases from J; junction bases left unmatched: 5. The germline V gene has CDR1 MDHEN and CDR2 SYDVKM. In nucleotides, the CDR3 is TGTGCCACGGGACAGGGGGCTTCCTCACCCCTCCACTTT. It yields the protein CATGQGASSPLHF.

Points on this clonotype: A much more abundant neighbour one base away suggests this may be a read error. The rearrangement joins TRBV3-1 to TRBJ2-5; TRBD1 or TRBD2 may be the D gene (5 bases each). CDR3 length: 16 amino acids. Trimming removed 5 bases at V and 5 bases at J, with 21 bases between. Germline V gene data show CDR1 as LGHDT and CDR2 as YNNKEL (reference sequence). The CDR3 DNA reads as TGTGCCAGCAGCTTCTGGACCCGCTGGGGGTTCGAGACCCAGTACTTC. Translated, it gives CASSFWTRWGFETQYF.

This clonotype was counted only a few times. The chain is built from TRBV9 and TRBJ1-1; D remains unclear. The CDR3 has 17 residues. Germline V gene data show CDR1 as SGDLS and CDR2 as YYNGEE. The ends were cut back, 0 bases at V and 0 bases at J, with 15 bases in the middle. The chain's CDR3 is CASSVGSEKNLNTEAFF. The CDR3 bases are TGTGCCAGCAGCGTAGGATCGGAGAAAAATCTGAACACTGAAGCTTTCTTT.

This clonotype appeared a few times. The rearrangement uses TRBV20-1 and TRBJ2-7; D may match TRBD1 or TRBD2 (5 bases each). The CDR3 length is 18 residues. Germline V CDR1 and CDR2: DFQATT, SNEGSKA (reference sequence). V dropped 0 bases and J dropped 2 bases, with 23 bases sitting between them. CDR3: CSARDLADRGPHPYEQYF. The CDR3 DNA reads as TGCAGTGCTAGAGATTTAGCTGACCGGGGACCTCACCCCTACGAGCAGTACTTC.

This clonotype came up a few times. The rearrangement uses TRBV7-6 and TRBJ2-5; 9 bases agree with TRBD1. V lost 5 bases to trimming and J lost 5 bases; unmatched junction nucleotides: 15. Germline V gene data show CDR1 as SGHVS and CDR2 as FNYEAQ. The CDR3 consists of 17 residues. CDR3 residues: CASSLEWDRAKMETQYF. The CDR3 region has the DNA TGTGCCAGCAGCCTAGAATGGGACAGGGCTAAGATGGAGACCCAGTACTTC.

This clonotype was seen ten or more times. V usage is TRBV6-1 and J usage is TRBJ2-3; D is perhaps TRBD1 (6 bases). Germline CDR1 MNHNS, CDR2 SASEGT. The germline V and J ends were trimmed by 11 bases and 8 bases, with 23 bases remaining between them. The CDR3 contains 14 residues. CDR3 sequence reads: CASSVQATGGTQYF. CDR3 coding DNA: TGTGCCTCCTCCGTCCAGGCGACAGGAGGTACGCAGTATTTT.

V and J are TRBV28 and TRBJ2-7; TRBD2 matches 14 bases. J lost 6 bases, V lost 6 bases, and 13 bases had no gene match. The CDR3 totals 17 residues. From germline, CDR1 is MDHEN and CDR2 SYDVKM. DNA for the CDR3: TGTGCCAGCAGAGCTCACCCCGGGACTAGCGGGAGATCCGAGCAGTACTTC. Translating it yields CASRAHPGTSGRSEQYF.

V and J are TRBV6-1 and TRBJ1-5; possibly TRBD1 for D (5 bases). Trimming stripped 4 bases from V and 4 bases from J, with 20 bases between. Germline CDR1 reads MNHNS; CDR2 reads SASEGT. This CDR3 is 17 amino acids long. The CDR3 sequence: CASSVGDSWRGNQPQHF. The CDR3 DNA reads as TGTGCCAGCAGTGTAGGAGACTCGTGGAGGGGAAATCAGCCCCAGCATTTT.

The V and J genes are TRBV7-2 and TRBJ2-3; D is possibly TRBD1 (6 bases). Trimming stripped 1 base from V and 3 bases from J, with 8 bases between. The germline V gene has CDR1 SGHTA and CDR2 FQGNSA. The CDR3 runs 14 residues. The chain's CDR3 is CASSLDQGTDTQYF. The CDR3 region has the DNA TGTGCCAGCAGCTTAGATCAGGGGACAGATACGCAGTATTTT. Using reference TRBV7-2 and TRBJ2-3 for the parts outside the CDR3, the full variable domain is GAGVSQSPSNKVTEKGKDVELRCDPISGHTALYWYRQSLGQGLEFLIYFQGNSAPDKSGLPSDRFSAERTGGSVSTLTIQRTQQEDSAVYLCASSLDQGTDTQYFGPGTRLTVL.

The CDR3 DNA reads as TGCGCCAGCAGCCAAGATGCGGCTAGCGTGGCCTACGAGCAGTACTTC. Translated, it gives CASSQDAASVAYEQYF. The chain employs TRBV5-1 and TRBJ2-7; possibly TRBD2 for D (6 bases). The CDR3 loop spans 16 amino acids. Trimming removed 4 bases from V and 2 bases from J, with 19 bases in between. Germline values: CDR1 SGHRS, CDR2 YFSETQ. Looking up the rest from reference TRBV5-1 and TRBJ2-7 gives the full variable domain: KAGVTQTPRYLIKTRGQQVTLSCSPISGHRSVSWYQQTPGQGLQFLFEYFSETQRNKGNFPGRFSGRQFSNSRSEMNVSTLELGDSALYLCASSQDAASVAYEQYFGPGTRLTVT.

This clonotype was observed many times. The chain is built from TRBV12-3 or TRBV12-4 and TRBJ2-2, with TRBD2 as a possible D gene (6 bases). V lost 4 bases, J lost 4 bases, and 13 bases lay in between. CDR3 length: 15 amino acids. CDR3: CASSSEGWITGELFF. Here the CDR3 DNA reads TGTGCCAGCAGTTCGGAGGGATGGATCACCGGGGAGCTGTTTTTT.

V is TRBV12-3 or TRBV12-4 and J is TRBJ2-3, with 7 positions matching TRBD2. Germline trimming cut 4 bases from V and 3 bases from J; bases unmatched to any gene: 7. The CDR3 has 15 residues. The CDR3 is CASSYGGSGTDTQYF. CDR3 DNA: TGTGCCAGCAGTTATGGGGGTAGCGGGACAGATACGCAGTATTTT.

The chain combines TRBV29-1 with TRBJ2-7; 10 bases line up with TRBD2. The CDR3 has 15 residues. Germline CDR1 and CDR2: SQVTM and ANQGSEA. V shed 6 bases and J 6 bases; nucleotides not matched to a gene: 14. The CDR3 loop is CSVESKREGRREQYF. The CDR3 nucleotides read TGCAGCGTCGAATCTAAGCGGGAGGGCCGCCGCGAGCAGTACTTC.

The chain is built from TRBV28 and TRBJ1-5; D perhaps matches TRBD1 (5 bases). The CDR3 covers 12 residues. V lost 5 bases and J 11 bases, leaving 13 bases between the germline ends. CDR1 and CDR2 from the germline V gene are MDHEN and SYDVKM. The CDR3, as DNA: TGTGCCAGCAGTCGGAGGAGGGGAACCCAGCATTTT. Amino acid sequence: CASSRRRGTQHF. Complete variable domain (other parts from reference TRBV28 and TRBJ1-5): DVKVTQSSRYLVKRTGEKVFLECVQDMDHENMFWYRQDPGLGLRLIYFSYDVKMKEKGDIPEGYSVSREKKERFSLILESASTNQTSMYLCASSRRRGTQHFGDGTRLSIL.

This clonotype was counted a few times. The rearrangement links TRBV20-1 to TRBJ2-7; 8 bases match TRBD1. From germline, CDR1 is DFQATT and CDR2 SNEGSKA (reference sequence). V was pared by 5 bases and J by 5 bases, with 8 bases of the junction left unmatched. This CDR3 comprises 13 residues. CDR3 nucleotides: TGCAGTGCTGTCTGGGCAGGGGGCGACGAGCAGTACTTC. It translates to CSAVWAGGDEQYF.

This clonotype showed up just a few times. The chain employs TRBV7-2 and TRBJ2-1; TRBD2 agrees at 16 bases. Germline V gene lookup returns CDR1 SGHTA and CDR2 FQGNSA. Trimming took 5 bases from V and 0 from J; bases not matched to a gene: 13. CDR3 length equals 21 residues. CDR3 amino acids: CASSLGLAGGPDALSYNEQFF. In DNA, the CDR3 is TGTGCCAGCAGCCTGGGACTAGCGGGAGGGCCGGACGCCCTCTCCTACAATGAGCAGTTCTTC.